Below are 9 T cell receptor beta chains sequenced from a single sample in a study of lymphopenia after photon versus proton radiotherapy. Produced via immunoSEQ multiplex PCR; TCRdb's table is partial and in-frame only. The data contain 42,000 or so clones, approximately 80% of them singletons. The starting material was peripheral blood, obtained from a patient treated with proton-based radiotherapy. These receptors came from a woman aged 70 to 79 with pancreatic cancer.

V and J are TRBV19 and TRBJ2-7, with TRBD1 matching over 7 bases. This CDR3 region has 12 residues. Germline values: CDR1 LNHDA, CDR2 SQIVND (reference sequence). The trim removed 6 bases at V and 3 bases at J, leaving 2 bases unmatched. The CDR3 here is CASRGDSYEQYF. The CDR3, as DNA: TGTGCCAGTAGGGGGGACAGCTACGAGCAGTACTTC.

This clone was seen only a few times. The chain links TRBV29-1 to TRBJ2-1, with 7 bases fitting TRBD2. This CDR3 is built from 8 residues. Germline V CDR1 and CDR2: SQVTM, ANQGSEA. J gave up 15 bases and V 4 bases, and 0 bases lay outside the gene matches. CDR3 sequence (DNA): TGCAGCGTTGGGGAGGGGTTCTTC. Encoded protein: CSVGEGFF.

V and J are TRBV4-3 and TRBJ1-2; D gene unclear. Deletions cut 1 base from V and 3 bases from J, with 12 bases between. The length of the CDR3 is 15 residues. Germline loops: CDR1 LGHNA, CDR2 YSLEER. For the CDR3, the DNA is TGCGCCAGCAGCCAAGCCCTCCTGAGGGACTATGGCTACACCTTC. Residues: CASSQALLRDYGYTF.

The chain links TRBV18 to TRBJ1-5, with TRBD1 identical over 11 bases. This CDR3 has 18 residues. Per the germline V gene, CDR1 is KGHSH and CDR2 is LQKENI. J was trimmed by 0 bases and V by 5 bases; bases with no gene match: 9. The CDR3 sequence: CASSTSGTGGYSNQPQHF. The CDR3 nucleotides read TGTGCCAGCTCAACGTCCGGGACAGGGGGATATAGCAATCAGCCCCAGCATTTT.

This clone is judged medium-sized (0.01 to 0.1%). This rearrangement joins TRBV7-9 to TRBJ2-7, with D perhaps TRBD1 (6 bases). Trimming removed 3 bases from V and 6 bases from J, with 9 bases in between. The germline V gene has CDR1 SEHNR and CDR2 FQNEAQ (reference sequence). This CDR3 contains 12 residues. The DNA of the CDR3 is TGTGCCAGCAGCTTGGGGGCGCCCGAGCAGTACTTC. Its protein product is CASSLGAPEQYF.

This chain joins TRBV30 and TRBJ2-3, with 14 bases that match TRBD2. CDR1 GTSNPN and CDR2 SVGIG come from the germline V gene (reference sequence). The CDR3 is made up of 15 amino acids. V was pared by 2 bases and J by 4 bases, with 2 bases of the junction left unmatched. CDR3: CAWSPTSGRADTQYF. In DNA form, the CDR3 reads TGTGCCTGGAGTCCGACTAGCGGGAGGGCAGATACGCAGTATTTT.

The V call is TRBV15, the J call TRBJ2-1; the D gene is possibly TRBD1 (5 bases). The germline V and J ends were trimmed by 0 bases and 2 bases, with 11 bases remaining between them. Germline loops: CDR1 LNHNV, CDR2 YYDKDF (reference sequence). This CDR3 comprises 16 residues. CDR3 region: CATSRDTRVAYNEQFF. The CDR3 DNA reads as TGTGCCACCAGCAGAGATACCAGGGTTGCCTACAATGAGCAGTTCTTC.

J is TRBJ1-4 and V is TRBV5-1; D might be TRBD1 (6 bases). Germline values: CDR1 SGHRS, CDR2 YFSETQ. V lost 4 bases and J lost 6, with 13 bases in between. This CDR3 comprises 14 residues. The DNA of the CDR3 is TGCGCCAGCAGCCTACAGGGAGGGGATGAAAAACTGTTTTTT. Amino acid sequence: CASSLQGGDEKLFF.

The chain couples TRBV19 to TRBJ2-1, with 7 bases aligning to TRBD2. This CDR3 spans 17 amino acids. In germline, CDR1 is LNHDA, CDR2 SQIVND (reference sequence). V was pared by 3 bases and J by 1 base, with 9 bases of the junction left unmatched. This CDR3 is CASSIKSGMKSYNEQFF. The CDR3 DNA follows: TGTGCCAGTAGTATCAAGAGCGGGATGAAATCCTACAATGAGCAGTTCTTC.